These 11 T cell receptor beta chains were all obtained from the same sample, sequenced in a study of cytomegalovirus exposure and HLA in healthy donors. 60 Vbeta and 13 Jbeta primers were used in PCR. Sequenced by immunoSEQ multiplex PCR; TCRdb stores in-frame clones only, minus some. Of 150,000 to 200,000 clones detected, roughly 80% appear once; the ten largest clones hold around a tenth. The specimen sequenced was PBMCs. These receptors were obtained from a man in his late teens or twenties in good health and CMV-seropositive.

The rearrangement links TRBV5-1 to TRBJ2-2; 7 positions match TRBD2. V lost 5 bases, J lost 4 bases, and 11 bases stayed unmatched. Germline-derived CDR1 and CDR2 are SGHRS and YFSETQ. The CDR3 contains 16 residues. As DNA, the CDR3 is TGCGCCAGCAGGGGAGGGTCGGAGGGCGGCACCGGGGAGCTGTTTTTT. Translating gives CASRGGSEGGTGELFF.

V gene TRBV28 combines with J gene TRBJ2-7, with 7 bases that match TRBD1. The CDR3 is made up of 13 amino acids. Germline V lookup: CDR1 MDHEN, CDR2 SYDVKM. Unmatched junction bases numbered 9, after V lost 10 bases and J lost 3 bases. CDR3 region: CATLRTGSYEQYF. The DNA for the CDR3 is TGTGCCACCTTAAGGACAGGAAGCTACGAGCAGTACTTC.

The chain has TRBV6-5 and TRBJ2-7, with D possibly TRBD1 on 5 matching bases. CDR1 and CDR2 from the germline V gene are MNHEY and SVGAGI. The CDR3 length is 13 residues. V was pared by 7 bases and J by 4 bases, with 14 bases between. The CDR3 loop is CASTAQGPYEQYF. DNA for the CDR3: TGTGCCAGCACAGCCCAGGGTCCTTACGAGCAGTACTTC.

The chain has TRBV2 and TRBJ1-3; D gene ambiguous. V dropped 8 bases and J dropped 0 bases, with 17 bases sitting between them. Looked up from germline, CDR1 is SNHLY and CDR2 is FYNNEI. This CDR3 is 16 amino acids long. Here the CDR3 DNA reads TGTGCCAGCCGCGCGTCCCGCGTAGTCTCTGGAAACACCATATATTTT. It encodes CASRASRVVSGNTIYF. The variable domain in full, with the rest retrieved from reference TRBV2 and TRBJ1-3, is EPEVTQTPSHQVTQMGQEVILRCVPISNHLYFYWYRQILGQKVEFLVSFYNNEISEKSEIFDDQFSVERPDGSNFTLKIRSTKLEDSAMYFCASRASRVVSGNTIYFGEGSWLTVV.

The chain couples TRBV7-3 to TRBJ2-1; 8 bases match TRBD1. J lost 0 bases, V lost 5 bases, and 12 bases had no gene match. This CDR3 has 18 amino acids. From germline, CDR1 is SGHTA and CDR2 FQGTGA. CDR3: CASSPTGERLSSYNEQFF. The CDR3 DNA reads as TGTGCCAGCAGCCCGACAGGGGAAAGATTAAGCTCCTACAATGAGCAGTTCTTC.

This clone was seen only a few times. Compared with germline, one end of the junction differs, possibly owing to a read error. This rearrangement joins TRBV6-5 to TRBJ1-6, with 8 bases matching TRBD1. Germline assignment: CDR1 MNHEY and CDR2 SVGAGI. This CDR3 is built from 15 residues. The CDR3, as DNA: TGTGCCAGCAGTCCGGGACAGGTGAATAATCCACCCCTCCACTTT. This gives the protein CASSPGQVNNPPLHF.

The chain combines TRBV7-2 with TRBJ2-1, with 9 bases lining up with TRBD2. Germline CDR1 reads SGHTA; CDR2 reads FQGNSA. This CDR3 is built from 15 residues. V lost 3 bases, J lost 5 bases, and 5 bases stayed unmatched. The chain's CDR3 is CASSFSGSWNNEQFF. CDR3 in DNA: TGTGCCAGCAGCTTTAGCGGGAGCTGGAACAATGAGCAGTTCTTC.

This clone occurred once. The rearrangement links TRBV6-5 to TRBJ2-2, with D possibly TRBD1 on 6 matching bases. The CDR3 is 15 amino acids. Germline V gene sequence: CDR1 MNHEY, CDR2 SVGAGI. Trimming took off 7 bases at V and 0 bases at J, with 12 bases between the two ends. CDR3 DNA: TGTGCCAGCAATAGGGGACAAACGAACACCGGGGAGCTGTTTTTT. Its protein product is CASNRGQTNTGELFF.

CDR3 region: CASSDGSSSNQPQHF. Here the CDR3 DNA reads TGTGCCAGCAGCGACGGGAGTTCTAGCAATCAGCCCCAGCATTTT. This chain uses TRBV5-8 with TRBJ1-5; D gene uncertain. In germline, CDR1 is SGHTS, CDR2 YDEGEE. The V and J ends lost 4 bases and 0 bases respectively, with 11 bases between them. The CDR3 extends over 15 amino acids. The full variable domain, rest sourced from reference TRBV5-8 and TRBJ1-5, is EAGVTQSPTHLIKTRGQQATLRCSPISGHTSVYWYQQALGLGLQFLLWYDEGEERNRGNFPPRFSGRQFPNYSSELNVNALELEDSALYLCASSDGSSSNQPQHFGDGTRLSIL.

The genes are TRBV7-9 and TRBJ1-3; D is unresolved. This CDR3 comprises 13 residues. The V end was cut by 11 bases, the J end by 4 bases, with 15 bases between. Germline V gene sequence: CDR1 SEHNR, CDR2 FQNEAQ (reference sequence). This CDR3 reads CAGNRGAGNTIYF. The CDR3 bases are TGTGCCGGAAATCGGGGAGCCGGAAACACCATATATTTT.

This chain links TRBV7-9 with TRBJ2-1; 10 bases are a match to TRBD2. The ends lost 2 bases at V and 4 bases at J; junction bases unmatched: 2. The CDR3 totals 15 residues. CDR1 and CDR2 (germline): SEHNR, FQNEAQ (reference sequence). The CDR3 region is CASSLLAGAYNEQFF. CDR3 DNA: TGTGCCAGCAGCTTACTAGCGGGAGCATACAATGAGCAGTTCTTC.